This T cell receptor (beta chain) was recovered during a study of T cells in Graves' hyperthyroidism and ophthalmopathy. General observations from the study: Ophthalmopathy and stable hyperthyroidism were separated by a 13 V-J model. The model identified upcoming ophthalmopathy a median approximately six months ahead of onset.

The J segment lost 5 bases and the V segment lost 4 bases, leaving 9 bases of the junction unmatched. The CDR3 extends over 14 amino acids. Germline lookup yields CDR1 DFQATT and CDR2 SNEGSKA (reference sequence). There were TCR beta CDR3 regions amplified from RNA transcripts. HTBI primers were the set used in a first-round RT-PCR of the TCR CDR3. TCRdb recomputed calls from the multiplex PCR reads with MiXCR, one row per CDR3 protein. The profile covers about 350,000 distinct CDR3 sequences, with 14% appearing a single time and roughly 25% taken by the ten largest. This clonotype was found many times. Antigen unknown.

The TCR sequence derives from a woman in her twenties or thirties with Graves' hyperthyroidism. The sequencing input was blood. This rearrangement joins TRBV20-1 to TRBJ2-7; 9 bases agree with TRBD1. The CDR3 DNA follows: TGCAGTGCTATCAACCGGGACAGGGTTCACGAGCAGTACTTC. This codes for CSAINRDRVHEQYF.